The sequence of this T cell receptor (beta chain) was determined in a study of metastatic and nonmetastatic thyroid tumors. For the study at large: Repertoire comparison spanned blood and tumor or nodule tissue of malignant and benign thyroid patients. The study's findings and limits: Reports indicated that malignant thyroid tumors showed significantly higher TCR beta diversity than benign nodules did, in blood and tumor.

Patients underwent thyroid surgery, and none had received any treatment before it. V was cut by 7 bases and J by 0 bases, with 16 bases left in between. The CDR3 is 16 amino acids. Germline V gene data show CDR1 as MNHNS and CDR2 as SASEGT. In the original analysis: Clinicopathological groups supplied CDR3 differences that were used to build a distant-metastasis classifier for papillary thyroid cancer. TCRdb called clones again from the PCR reads with MiXCR. These V and J calls originate from TCRdb's pipeline instead of the authors' own analysis. This sample carries some 30,000 clones, just under 30% of them seen once, and the ten largest clones take approximately 30%. In the case of this clone: Its antigen is not identified.

Sequenced material: blood. J is TRBJ2-1 and V is TRBV6-1; no clear D. This sequence originates from a female donor with papillary thyroid cancer or a benign thyroid nodule (not recorded which). Some clones in this sample may be carry-over from other donors' samples. This CDR3 is CASTSQWQSSYNEQFF. DNA of the CDR3: TGTGCCAGCACCTCCCAGTGGCAGAGCTCCTACAATGAGCAGTTCTTC.